This is a list of T cell receptor beta chains from one sample in a study of blood T cell repertoires in COVID-19. Measured with immunoSEQ multiplex PCR; TCRdb has only the in-frame clones, and not every one. Of about half a million clones in the sample, 80% to 90% were seen once. The specimen sequenced was peripheral blood. All receptors derive from a human donor in a cohort sampled during active COVID-19. The CDR3 runs from the conserved cysteine through the conserved F or W. The order of the fields is clone size, D gene, V gene, J gene, CDR3 protein, CDR3 DNA. The D gene is left open where the match is weak. The size of a clone is reported for some rows only, either as once, few or many, or as a class for expanded clones.

.	TRBD2	TRBV9	TRBJ2-1	CASSVLAGGPREQFF	TGTGCCAGCAGCGTCCTAGCGGGAGGGCCACGGGAGCAGTTCTTC
.	.	TRBV19	TRBJ1-2	CASSIDTGKRGYTF	TGTGCCAGTAGTATAGATACAGGGAAGAGAGGCTACACCTTC
few	.	TRBV2	TRBJ1-1	CASIVGRANTEAFF	TGTGCCAGCATAGTTGGCAGGGCGAACACTGAAGCTTTCTTT
few	.	TRBV6-2/TRBV6-3	TRBJ1-5	CASSYSRGDYPQHF	TGTGCCAGCAGTTACTCCCGGGGAGATTATCCCCAGCATTTT
once	.	TRBV3-1/TRBV3-2	TRBJ2-7	CASSQGALLLYEQYF	TGTGCCAGCAGCCAAGGAGCATTGCTCCTCTACGAGCAGTACTTC
.	.	TRBV5-4	TRBJ2-3	CASSFRGATDTQYF	TGTGCCAGCAGCTTCCGCGGGGCCACAGATACGCAGTATTTT
.	.	TRBV11-2	TRBJ1-1	CASSFPGLRSEAFF	TGTGCCAGCAGCTTCCCGGGGTTGAGAAGCGAAGCTTTCTTT
.	.	TRBV2	TRBJ2-7	CASKSPPSAGYEQYF	TGTGCCAGCAAAAGCCCTCCGAGCGCCGGTTACGAGCAGTACTTC
.	TRBD1	TRBV6-2/TRBV6-3	TRBJ2-3	CASSSAGQGVDTQYF	TGTGCCAGCAGTAGTGCGGGACAGGGGGTAGATACGCAGTATTTT
.	TRBD1	TRBV24-1	TRBJ2-1	CATSDLVQGAYNEQFF	TGTGCCACCAGTGATTTAGTACAGGGGGCCTACAATGAGCAGTTCTTC
.	.	TRBV2	TRBJ1-1	CASSPKSELGGKTEAFF	TGTGCCAGCAGCCCTAAATCAGAACTGGGGGGAAAAACTGAAGCTTTCTTT
few	.	TRBV4-3	TRBJ2-3	CASSHLPPSDTQYF	TGCGCCAGCAGCCACCTACCACCGTCAGATACGCAGTATTTT
.	TRBD1	TRBV27	TRBJ1-1	CASSQDRGGYTEAFF	TGTGCCAGCAGTCAGGACAGGGGAGGGTACACTGAAGCTTTCTTT
.	TRBD1	TRBV5-5	TRBJ1-1	CASSWDRSFGTEAFF	TGTGCCAGCAGCTGGGACAGGTCTTTTGGCACTGAAGCTTTCTTT
.	.	TRBV30	TRBJ1-2	CACSQSQGGSGYTF	TGTGCCTGCTCCCAGAGCCAGGGTGGTTCTGGCTACACCTTC
.	.	TRBV5-1	TRBJ2-5	CASSVGETQYF	TGCGCCAGCAGCGTCGGAGAGACCCAGTACTTC
.	.	TRBV19	TRBJ2-1	CASSIVTDSDNEQFF	TGTGCCAGTAGTATAGTCACGGACAGTGACAATGAGCAGTTCTTC
.	.	TRBV9	TRBJ1-5	CASSVGTAGQPQHF	TGTGCCAGCAGCGTAGGAACAGCGGGGCAGCCCCAGCATTTT
.	.	TRBV27	TRBJ2-7	CASTLAEQYF	TGTGCCAGCACTTTGGCCGAGCAGTACTTC
.	TRBD1	TRBV5-5	TRBJ2-7	CASSLGATGSYEQYF	TGTGCCAGCAGCTTGGGGGCGACAGGGAGCTACGAGCAGTACTTC
.	.	TRBV30	TRBJ1-2	CAWSVREGSGYTF	TGTGCCTGGAGTGTACGAGAGGGTAGTGGCTACACCTTC
once	TRBD1	TRBV25-1	TRBJ1-1	CASSEGTVGNTEAFF	TGTGCCAGCAGTGAAGGGACAGTTGGGAACACTGAAGCTTTCTTT
.	TRBD2	TRBV5-6	TRBJ2-1	CASSLRLAGNNEQFF	TGTGCCAGCAGCTTGAGGCTAGCGGGGAACAATGAGCAGTTCTTC
few	TRBD2	TRBV30	TRBJ2-2	CAWRALAGTGELFF	TGTGCCTGGAGAGCACTAGCGGGAACCGGGGAGCTGTTTTTT
.	TRBD1	TRBV29-1	TRBJ1-6	CSFRQGYDSPLHF	TGCAGCTTTAGACAGGGTTATGATTCACCCCTCCACTTT
.	.	TRBV14	TRBJ2-1	CASSQQSAFFNNEQFF	TGTGCCAGCAGCCAACAAAGCGCGTTTTTTAACAATGAGCAGTTCTTC